This T cell receptor (beta chain) was documented in a study of post-analysis software for immune sequencing data. Study-level background: Some patients lacked subtype; others had relapsing-remitting, secondary progressive or progressive-relapsing disease. Notes on the study in general: Versus controls, multiple sclerosis patients showed significantly lower diversity (normalized Chao1). In patients, TRBV5-6, TRBV5-1 and TRBV20-1 belonged to roughly 5 TRBV segments found more frequently than in controls. Samples from one preparation batch, clustered by F measure, grouped strongly together.

Germline lookup yields CDR1 SQVTM and CDR2 ANQGSEA. V lost 4 bases to trimming and J lost 5 bases, with 8 bases between them. This CDR3 contains 11 residues. A remark on this clonotype: The antigen remains undetermined.

Carried by the TCR beta cDNA libraries were unique molecular identifiers. Between about 0.95 and 11 million T cells gave rise to about 450,000 cDNA molecules. TCRdb fed the PCR reads into MiXCR, producing one record per CDR3 protein. This sample has roughly 400,000 distinct CDR3 sequences; over 30% occur once, and the top ten carry around 8%. This rearrangement joins TRBV29-1 to TRBJ1-2, with unresolved D. The sample taken for sequencing was blood. This TCR was recovered from a girl aged 2-9 years with multiple sclerosis. CDR3 residues: CSVARPYGYTF. CDR3 coding DNA: TGCAGCGTTGCCAGGCCATATGGCTACACCTTC.